The table lists the clone carrying this T cell receptor beta chain with a count of one. As yet, its antigen is unknown. Fresh peripheral blood, around 9.2 ml of it, supplied the PBMCs. The CDR3 regions of TCR beta were amplified from RNA transcripts. HTBI primers drove first-round RT-PCR of the TCR CDR3. TCRdb called the multiplex PCR reads again in MiXCR, with one record for every CDR3 protein. The sample includes over 45,000 distinct CDR3 sequences, roughly 49% of them seen just once. These data originate in a study of T cells in Graves' hyperthyroidism and ophthalmopathy. The CDR3 contains 12 residues. With 4 bases removed from V and 2 bases from J, the gap between germline ends came to 6 bases. Looked up from germline, CDR1 is DFQATT and CDR2 is SNEGSKA (reference sequence). Study-level results: Classification by a 13 V-J model distinguished ophthalmopathy from stable hyperthyroidism. Most clonotypes expanded in the thyroid (above 0.001) were also present in blood.

Material for sequencing was blood. The chain carries TRBV20-1 and TRBJ1-5; weak D call: TRBD1 (5 bases). The clonotype comes from a woman aged 25-40 years with Graves' ophthalmopathy. The CDR3 DNA is TGCAGTGCTATACAGGGCAATCAGCCCCAGCATTTT. It is translated as CSAIQGNQPQHF.